Listed below are T cell receptor beta chains from one sample, sequenced in a study of blood T cell repertoires in COVID-19. Libraries were prepared by immunoSEQ multiplex PCR; TCRdb keeps only in-frame clonotypes and omits some of them. The sample carries about 50,000 clones, almost 80% recorded once. The sample comprised PBMCs or T cells enriched from blood (not recorded which). The receptors come from a woman aged 50 to 60 with acute COVID-19. The CDR3 runs from the conserved cysteine through the conserved F or W. D genes are given only for firm matches. A row's size may be missing; if present it is once, few, many or a size class.

D	size	V	J	CDR3	DNA
-	once	TRBV28	TRBJ2-5	CASSPDSQETQYF	TGTGCCAGCAGTCCCGACAGCCAAGAGACCCAGTACTTC
-	-	TRBV7-6	TRBJ2-3	CASSLISRSADTQYF	TGTGCCAGCAGCTTAATTTCTCGGTCGGCAGATACGCAGTATTTT
TRBD2	-	TRBV6-5	TRBJ2-3	CASSYSGGGQRDTQYF	TGTGCCAGCAGTTACTCCGGCGGGGGGCAGAGAGATACGCAGTATTTT
TRBD1	-	TRBV4-1	TRBJ1-4	CASTPDRINEKLFF	TGCGCCAGTACTCCGGACAGGATTAATGAAAAACTGTTTTTT
TRBD1	-	TRBV27	TRBJ2-2	CASSFTGGSLNTGELFF	TGTGCCAGCAGTTTCACAGGGGGGTCGTTAAACACCGGGGAGCTGTTTTTT
TRBD2	-	TRBV2	TRBJ2-4	CASSKRGYIQYF	TGTGCCAGCAGTAAGCGGGGATACATTCAGTACTTC
-	-	TRBV11-2	TRBJ2-4	CASSSNGAGRDPNIQYF	TGTGCCAGCAGCTCTAACGGCGCGGGAAGGGACCCAAACATTCAGTACTTC
TRBD1	few	TRBV24-1	TRBJ1-2	CATSDPKTGAGYTF	TGTGCCACCAGTGATCCAAAAACAGGGGCCGGCTACACCTTC
-	-	TRBV5-4	TRBJ1-4	CASSSGGRSNEKLFF	TGTGCCAGCAGCAGCGGGGGAAGGTCTAATGAAAAACTGTTTTTT
-	-	TRBV10-3	TRBJ1-1	CATSEQNTEAFF	TGTGCCACCTCCGAACAGAACACTGAAGCTTTCTTT
-	-	TRBV9	TRBJ2-1	CASSVLSSGNEQFF	TGTGCCAGCAGCGTACTCAGCTCGGGCAATGAGCAGTTCTTC
TRBD1	few	TRBV30	TRBJ1-2	CAWRGRDRAYGYTF	TGTGCCTGGAGGGGGCGGGACAGGGCCTATGGCTACACCTTC